A single sample gave rise to the 7 T cell receptor beta chains below, sequenced in a study of blood T cell repertoires in COVID-19. The method was immunoSEQ multiplex PCR; TCRdb's version includes in-frame clones alone and lacks a portion of them. This sample has 200,000 to 300,000 clones, with approximately 90% found just once. Material: PBMCs or T cells enriched from blood (not recorded which). The receptors were gathered from a woman aged 25 to 39 who had recovered from COVID-19.

The chain joins TRBV9 to TRBJ2-1, with 7 bases that match TRBD2. The CDR3 spans 14 residues. The J segment lost 7 bases and the V segment lost 5 bases, leaving 9 bases of the junction unmatched. The germline gives CDR1 SGDLS, CDR2 YYNGEE. The CDR3 sequence: CASSAMGGKNEQFF. The CDR3 bases are TGTGCCAGCAGTGCTATGGGGGGGAAAAATGAGCAGTTCTTC.

The rearrangement links TRBV5-1 to TRBJ1-6, with a possible D match to TRBD1 (6 bases). Germline V gene lookup returns CDR1 SGHRS and CDR2 YFSETQ. The CDR3 contains 18 residues. Trimming pared 0 bases from V and 4 bases from J, leaving 17 bases between. The CDR3 nucleotides are TGCGCCAGCAGCTTGGTATCTAGGGGGAAGGGGTATAATTCACCCCTCCACTTT. This gives the protein CASSLVSRGKGYNSPLHF.

The chain joins TRBV28 to TRBJ2-2; 8 bases match TRBD1. Germline loops: CDR1 MDHEN, CDR2 SYDVKM. The trim removed 5 bases at V and 5 bases at J, leaving 10 bases unmatched. The CDR3 has 16 amino acids. The CDR3 bases are TGTGCCAGCAGTCCACTCGACAGGGGTGGGACCGGGGAGCTGTTTTTT. Translation: CASSPLDRGGTGELFF.

The chain has TRBV4-3 and TRBJ1-2; weak D call: TRBD1 (6 bases). V shed 5 bases and J shed 6 bases, with 16 bases lying between them. The CDR3 spans 14 residues. The V gene's germline CDR1 is LGHNA and CDR2 YSLEER. The CDR3 protein is CASSAPGARDGYTF. CDR3 coding DNA: TGCGCCAGCAGCGCCCCAGGGGCTCGGGATGGCTACACCTTC.

The V gene is TRBV20-1, the J gene TRBJ2-1; 10 positions agree with TRBD1. V gave up 3 bases and J gave up 6 bases; unmatched junction bases: 5. This CDR3 spans 14 amino acids. The germline gives CDR1 DFQATT, CDR2 SNEGSKA (reference sequence). CDR3 sequence (DNA): TGCAGTGCTAGTAGTGGGACAGGGGCCAATGAGCAGTTCTTC. Protein product: CSASSGTGANEQFF.

This sequence joins TRBV29-1 and TRBJ1-4; no firm D call. Germline V CDR1 and CDR2: SQVTM, ANQGSEA. Trimming pared 0 bases from V and 7 bases from J, leaving 12 bases between. The CDR3 is 14 residues long. CDR3 in DNA: TGCAGCGTTGAAGATTCGGGGTGGGGTGAAAAACTGTTTTTT. It is translated as CSVEDSGWGEKLFF.

This clone showed up just a few times. V is TRBV4-2 and J is TRBJ1-2; 8 bases match TRBD1. CDR3 size: 15 residues. The germline gives CDR1 LGHNA, CDR2 YNFKEQ. The trim removed 0 bases at V and 4 bases at J, leaving 4 bases unmatched. CDR3 sequence reads: CASSQEEGQAYGYTF. The CDR3 DNA sequence: TGTGCCAGCAGCCAAGAGGAGGGACAGGCCTATGGCTACACCTTC.